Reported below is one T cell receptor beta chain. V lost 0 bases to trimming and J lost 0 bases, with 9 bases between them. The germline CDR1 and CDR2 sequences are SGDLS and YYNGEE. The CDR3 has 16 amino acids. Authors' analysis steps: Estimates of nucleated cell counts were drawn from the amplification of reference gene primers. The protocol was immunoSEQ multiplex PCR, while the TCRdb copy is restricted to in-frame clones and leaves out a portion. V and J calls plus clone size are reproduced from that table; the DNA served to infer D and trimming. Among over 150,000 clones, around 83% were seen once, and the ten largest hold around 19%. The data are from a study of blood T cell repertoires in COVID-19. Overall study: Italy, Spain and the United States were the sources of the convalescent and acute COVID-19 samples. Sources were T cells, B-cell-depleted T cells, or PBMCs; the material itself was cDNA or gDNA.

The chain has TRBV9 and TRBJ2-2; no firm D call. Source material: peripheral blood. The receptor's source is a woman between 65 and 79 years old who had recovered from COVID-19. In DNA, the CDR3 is TGTGCCAGCAGCGTAGGAACTTTCGCGAACACCGGGGAGCTGTTTTTT. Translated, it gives CASSVGTFANTGELFF.